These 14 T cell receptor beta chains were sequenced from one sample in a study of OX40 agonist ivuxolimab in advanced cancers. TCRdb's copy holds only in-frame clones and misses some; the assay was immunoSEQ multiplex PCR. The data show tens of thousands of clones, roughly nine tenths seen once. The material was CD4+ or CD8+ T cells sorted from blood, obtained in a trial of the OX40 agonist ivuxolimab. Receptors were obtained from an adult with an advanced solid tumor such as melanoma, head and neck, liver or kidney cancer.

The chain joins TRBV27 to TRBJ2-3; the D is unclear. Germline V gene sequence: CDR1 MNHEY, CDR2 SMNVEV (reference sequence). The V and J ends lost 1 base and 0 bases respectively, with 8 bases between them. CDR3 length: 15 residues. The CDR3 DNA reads TGTGCCAGCAGTTTATTTGTTCGGAGCACAGATACGCAGTATTTT. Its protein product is CASSLFVRSTDTQYF.

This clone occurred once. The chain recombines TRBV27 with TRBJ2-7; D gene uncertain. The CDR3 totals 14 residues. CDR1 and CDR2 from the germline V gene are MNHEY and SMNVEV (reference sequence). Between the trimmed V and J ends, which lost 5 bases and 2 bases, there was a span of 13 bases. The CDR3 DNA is TGTGCCAGCAGTCAAGCTCCGGGCCCCTACGAGCAGTACTTC. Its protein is CASSQAPGPYEQYF.

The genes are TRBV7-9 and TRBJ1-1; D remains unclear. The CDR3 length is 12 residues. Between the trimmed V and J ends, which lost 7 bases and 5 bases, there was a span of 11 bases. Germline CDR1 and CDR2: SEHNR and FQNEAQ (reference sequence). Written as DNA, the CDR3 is TGTGCCAGCACCCAAGCTGGGACTGAAGCTTTCTTT. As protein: CASTQAGTEAFF.

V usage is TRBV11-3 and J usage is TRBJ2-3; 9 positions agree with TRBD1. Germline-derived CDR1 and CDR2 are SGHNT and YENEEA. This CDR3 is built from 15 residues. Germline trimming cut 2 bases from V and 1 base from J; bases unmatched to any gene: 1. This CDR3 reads CASSLRTGGTDTQYF. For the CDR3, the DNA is TGTGCCAGCAGCTTACGGACAGGGGGCACAGATACGCAGTATTTT.

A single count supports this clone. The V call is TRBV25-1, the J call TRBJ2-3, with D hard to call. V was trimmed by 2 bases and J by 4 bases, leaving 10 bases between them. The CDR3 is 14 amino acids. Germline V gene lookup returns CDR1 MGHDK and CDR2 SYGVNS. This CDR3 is CASSEGLIADTQYF. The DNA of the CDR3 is TGTGCCAGCAGTGAAGGTCTTATAGCAGATACGCAGTATTTT. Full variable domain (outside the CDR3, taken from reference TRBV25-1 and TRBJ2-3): EADIYQTPRYLVIGTGKKITLECSQTMGHDKMYWYQQDPGMELHLIHYSYGVNSTEKGDLSSESTVSRIRTEHFPLTLESARPSHTSQYLCASSEGLIADTQYFGPGTRLTVL.

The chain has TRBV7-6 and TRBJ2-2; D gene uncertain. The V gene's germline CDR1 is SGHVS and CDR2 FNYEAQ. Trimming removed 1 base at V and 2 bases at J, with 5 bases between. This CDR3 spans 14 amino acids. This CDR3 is CASSLGQNTGELFF. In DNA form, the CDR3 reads TGTGCCAGCAGCTTAGGTCAAAACACCGGGGAGCTGTTTTTT. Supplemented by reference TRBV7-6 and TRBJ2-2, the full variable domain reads GAGVSQSPRYKVTKRGQDVALRCDPISGHVSLYWYRQALGQGPEFLTYFNYEAQQDKSGLPNDRFSAERPEGSISTLTIQRTEQRDSAMYRCASSLGQNTGELFFGEGSRLTVL.

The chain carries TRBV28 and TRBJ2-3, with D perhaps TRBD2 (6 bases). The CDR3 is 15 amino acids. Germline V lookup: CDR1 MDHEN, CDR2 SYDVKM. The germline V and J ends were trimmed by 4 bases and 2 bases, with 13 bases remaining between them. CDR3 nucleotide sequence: TGTGCCAGCAGTTCCGTAGCGGAGATCACAGATACGCAGTATTTT. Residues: CASSSVAEITDTQYF.

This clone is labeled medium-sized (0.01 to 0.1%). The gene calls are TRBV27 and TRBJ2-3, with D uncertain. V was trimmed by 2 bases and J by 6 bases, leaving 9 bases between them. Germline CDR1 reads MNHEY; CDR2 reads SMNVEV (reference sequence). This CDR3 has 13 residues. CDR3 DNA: TGTGCCAGCAGTTTAAATAGGTGGGATACGCAGTATTTT. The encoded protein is CASSLNRWDTQYF.

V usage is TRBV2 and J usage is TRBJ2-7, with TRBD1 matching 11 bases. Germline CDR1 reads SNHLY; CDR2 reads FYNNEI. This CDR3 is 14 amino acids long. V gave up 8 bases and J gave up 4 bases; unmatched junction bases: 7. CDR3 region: CASLGGTGGYEQYF. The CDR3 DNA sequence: TGTGCCAGCCTGGGCGGGACAGGGGGGTACGAGCAGTACTTC. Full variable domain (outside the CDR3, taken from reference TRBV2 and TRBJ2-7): EPEVTQTPSHQVTQMGQEVILRCVPISNHLYFYWYRQILGQKVEFLVSFYNNEISEKSEIFDDQFSVERPDGSNFTLKIRSTKLEDSAMYFCASLGGTGGYEQYFGPGTRLTVT.

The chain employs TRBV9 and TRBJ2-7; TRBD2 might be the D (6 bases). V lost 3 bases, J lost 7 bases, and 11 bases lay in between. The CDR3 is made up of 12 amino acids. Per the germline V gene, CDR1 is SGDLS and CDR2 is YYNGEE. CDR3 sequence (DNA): TGTGCCAGCAGCGGATCCCGGGGGGAGCAGTACTTC. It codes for CASSGSRGEQYF. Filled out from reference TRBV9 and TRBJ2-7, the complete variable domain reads DSGVTQTPKHLITATGQRVTLRCSPRSGDLSVYWYQQSLDQGLQFLIQYYNGEERAKGNILERFSAQQFPDLHSELNLSSLELGDSALYFCASSGSRGEQYFGPGTRLTVT.

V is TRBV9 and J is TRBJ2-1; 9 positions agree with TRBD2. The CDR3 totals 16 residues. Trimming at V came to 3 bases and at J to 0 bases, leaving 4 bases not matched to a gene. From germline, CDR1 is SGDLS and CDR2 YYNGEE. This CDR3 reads CASSAFSGSSYNEQFF. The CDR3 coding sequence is TGTGCCAGCAGCGCCTTTAGCGGGAGCTCCTACAATGAGCAGTTCTTC.

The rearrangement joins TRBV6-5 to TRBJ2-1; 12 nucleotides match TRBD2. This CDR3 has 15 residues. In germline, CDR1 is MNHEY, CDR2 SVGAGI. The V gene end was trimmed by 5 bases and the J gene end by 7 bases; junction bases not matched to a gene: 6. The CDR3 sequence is CASSQPTSGSNEQFF. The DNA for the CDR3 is TGTGCCAGCAGTCAGCCGACTAGCGGGAGTAATGAGCAGTTCTTC.

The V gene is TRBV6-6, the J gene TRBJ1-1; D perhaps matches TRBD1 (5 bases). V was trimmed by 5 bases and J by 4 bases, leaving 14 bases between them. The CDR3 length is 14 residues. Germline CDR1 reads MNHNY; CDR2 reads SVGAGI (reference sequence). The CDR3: CASSPLGGGTEAFF. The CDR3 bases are TGTGCCAGCAGTCCATTAGGCGGGGGCACTGAAGCTTTCTTT.

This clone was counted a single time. The CDR3 reads CASSFNLGRSTDTQYF. DNA for the CDR3: TGTGCCAGCAGCTTTAATCTAGGCCGAAGCACAGATACGCAGTATTTT. The chain combines TRBV5-6 with TRBJ2-3, with no clear D. V shed 2 bases and J shed 0 bases, with 13 bases lying between them. Germline V CDR1 and CDR2: SGHDT, YYEEEE. The CDR3 has 16 amino acids. Drawing the rest from reference TRBV5-6 and TRBJ2-3, the complete variable domain is DAGVTQSPTHLIKTRGQQVTLRCSPKSGHDTVSWYQQALGQGPQFIFQYYEEEERQRGNFPDRFSGHQFPNYSSELNVNALLLGDSALYLCASSFNLGRSTDTQYFGPGTRLTVL.